This entry features one T cell receptor (beta chain) sequence. The authors prepared the TCRbeta library with unique molecular identifiers. TCRdb recomputed calls from the PCR reads with MiXCR, one row per CDR3 protein. The sample includes 200,000 to 250,000 distinct CDR3 sequences, 8% to 9.5% seen only once; the top ten take approximately 6.2%. These data belong to a study of T-cell reconstitution after alpha-beta-depleted transplantation in children. Trimming cost V 7 bases and J 2 bases; bases outside gene matches: 7. This CDR3 contains 15 residues. Germline V gives CDR1 MNHEY, CDR2 SMNVEV (reference sequence).

The sequence came from a human donor who donated a stem cell graft to a child with acute lymphoblastic leukemia. The chain couples TRBV27 to TRBJ2-3, with TRBD1 matching over 9 bases. Sample: PBMCs from the stem cell graft donor, taken from the stem cell graft. The CDR3 sequence is CASKPRDRVTDTQYF. In nucleotides, the CDR3 is TGTGCCAGCAAGCCCCGGGACAGGGTCACAGATACGCAGTATTTT.